Listed here are 11 T cell receptor beta chains from one sample, sequenced in a study of post-analysis software for immune sequencing data. The study's findings and limits: Included in a set of five TRBV segments more frequent in patients than controls were TRBV5-6, TRBV5-1 and TRBV20-1.

Included in the TCR beta cDNA libraries were unique molecular identifiers. TCRdb used MiXCR to reprocess the PCR reads, holding one entry per CDR3 protein. This sample has roughly 200,000 distinct CDR3 sequences, with roughly 28% found just once. Antigen specificity for these receptors is unknown. Material for sequencing was blood. The receptors shown here come from a girl under 18 with multiple sclerosis.

The chain has TRBV11-2 and TRBJ2-1; D could derive from TRBD1 or TRBD2 (5 bases each). The CDR3 runs 12 residues. Trimming took 8 bases from V and 3 from J, leaving 8 bases between them. CDR1 is SGHAT, CDR2 FQNNGV, per germline. CDR3 in amino acids: CASGTRYNEQFF. CDR3 sequence (DNA): TGTGCCAGCGGGACGCGCTACAATGAGCAGTTCTTC. The full variable domain, rest sourced from reference TRBV11-2 and TRBJ2-1, is EAGVAQSPRYKIIEKRQSVAFWCNPISGHATLYWYQQILGQGPKLLIQFQNNGVVDDSQLPKDRFSAERLKGVDSTLKIQPAKLEDSAVYLCASGTRYNEQFFGPGTRLTVL.

The rearrangement links TRBV6-6 to TRBJ1-1; D not certain. The CDR3 has 14 amino acids. Germline assignment: CDR1 MNHNY and CDR2 SVGAGI (reference sequence). Between the trimmed V and J ends, which lost 4 bases and 5 bases, there was a span of 14 bases. As DNA, the CDR3 is TGTGCCAGCAGTTCCCTAGCATCGAGGACTGAAGCTTTCTTT. Translating it yields CASSSLASRTEAFF.

The J gene is TRBJ1-1, the V gene TRBV20-1, with 9 bases aligning to TRBD1. CDR1 and CDR2 (germline): DFQATT, SNEGSKA (reference sequence). The V and J ends lost 3 bases and 3 bases, in that order; junction bases with no gene match: 5. The CDR3 spans 14 residues. The CDR3 sequence is CSARGDREHTEAFF. In nucleotides, the CDR3 is TGCAGTGCTAGGGGGGACAGGGAGCACACTGAAGCTTTCTTT.

This clonotype came up many times. The chain joins TRBV20-1 to TRBJ2-7; D unclear. CDR1 DFQATT and CDR2 SNEGSKA come from the germline V gene (reference sequence). The ends were cut back, 3 bases at V and 2 bases at J, with 5 bases in the middle. The CDR3 has 11 amino acids. CDR3 loop: CSASVTYEQYF. CDR3 nucleotide sequence: TGCAGTGCTAGTGTCACCTACGAGCAGTACTTC.

This clonotype has just a few counts. V usage is TRBV20-1 and J usage is TRBJ1-1; a weak D match, TRBD1 (5 bases). Trimming left V 5 bases short and J 2 bases short, with 15 bases between. CDR3 length: 14 amino acids. Germline lookup yields CDR1 DFQATT and CDR2 SNEGSKA (reference sequence). CDR3 sequence (DNA): TGCAGTGCTGTCCCGGGACTATTCAACACTGAAGCTTTCTTT. It yields the protein CSAVPGLFNTEAFF.

Only a few counts were recorded for this clonotype. The chain has TRBV20-1 and TRBJ1-2, with a possible D match to TRBD1 (6 bases). The CDR3 consists of 15 residues. CDR1 is DFQATT, CDR2 SNEGSKA, per germline (reference sequence). V lost 0 bases and J lost 5, with 16 bases in between. The CDR3 coding sequence is TGCAGTGCTAGAGAGGGGTCTGACAGGCTTTATGGCTACACCTTC. This sequence encodes CSAREGSDRLYGYTF.

The V gene is TRBV12-5, the J gene TRBJ1-2; D is undetermined. Per germline, CDR1 LGHNT and CDR2 FRNRAP. This CDR3 is 18 amino acids long. V was clipped by 0 bases and J by 1 base, with 18 bases between them. The DNA of the CDR3 is TGTGCTAGTGGTTTGGTAGAAGGGCCCCGGTTGGTTAACTATGGCTACACCTTC. Translated: CASGLVEGPRLVNYGYTF.

This clonotype was observed at least ten times. V usage is TRBV27 and J usage is TRBJ2-7, with 7 bases lining up with TRBD2. CDR1 is MNHEY and CDR2 is SMNVEV in the germline V gene (reference sequence). V was clipped by 6 bases and J by 0 bases; unmatched bases: 2. This CDR3 region has 13 residues. This CDR3 is CASRRDYSYEQYF. The CDR3 coding sequence is TGTGCCAGCAGGAGGGACTACTCCTACGAGCAGTACTTC.

A note on this clonotype: One base away lies a much larger clone, so this may be a sequencing read error. The chain is built from TRBV20-1 and TRBJ2-7, with D perhaps TRBD1 or TRBD2 (5 bases each). Germline V CDR1 and CDR2: DFQATT, SNEGSKA (reference sequence). The CDR3 contains 13 residues. Trimming left V 6 bases short and J 7 bases short, with 19 bases between. The chain's CDR3 is CSADRDGPLEQYF. Written as DNA, the CDR3 is TGCAGTGCAGACCGGGACGGCCCGTTAGAGCAGTACTTC.

The CDR3 region is CASSIIPGLANEQFF. The CDR3 nucleotides read TGTGCCAGCAGCATCATCCCGGGACTAGCAAATGAGCAGTTCTTC. The chain links TRBV28 to TRBJ2-1; the match to TRBD2 covers 9 bases. This CDR3 has 15 amino acids. Looked up from germline, CDR1 is MDHEN and CDR2 is SYDVKM. V shed 6 bases and J 7 bases; nucleotides not matched to a gene: 10. Based on the CDR3 plus reference TRBV28 and TRBJ2-1, the full variable domain is DVKVTQSSRYLVKRTGEKVFLECVQDMDHENMFWYRQDPGLGLRLIYFSYDVKMKEKGDIPEGYSVSREKKERFSLILESASTNQTSMYLCASSIIPGLANEQFFGPGTRLTVL.

This sequence joins TRBV28 and TRBJ2-2; D is possibly TRBD1 or TRBD2 (5 bases each). The CDR3 spans 12 residues. Germline V gene sequence: CDR1 MDHEN, CDR2 SYDVKM. V dropped 7 bases and J dropped 8 bases, with 11 bases sitting between them. The CDR3 nucleotides read TGTGCCAGCACCCCCGGGGCGGGGGAGCTGTTTTTT. Amino acids: CASTPGAGELFF.